The 4 T cell receptor beta chains presented below share a single source sample, sequenced in a study of human T cells and chemical hapten exposure. TCRdb redid the calling of the RACE reads with MiXCR, one entry per CDR3 protein. The table shows 340,000 or so distinct CDR3 sequences, with about 7% occurring only once. Time point described: patch test 1, 2 weeks after DPC sensitization. Indicated treatment: therapeutic diphenylcyclopropenone sensitization with weekly scalp DPC. Sequencing was performed on whole blood, taken in connection with sensitization to the hapten diphenylcyclopropenone (DPC). All receptors derive from a woman between 18 and 30 years old with alopecia areata. Some clones in this sample may be carry-over from other donors' samples.

This clonotype was picked up many times. V gene TRBV7-9 combines with J gene TRBJ2-1, with 9 positions matching TRBD2. J was trimmed by 10 bases and V by 5 bases; bases with no gene match: 9. CDR1 is SEHNR and CDR2 is FQNEAQ in the germline V gene (reference sequence). The CDR3 is 14 amino acids. The CDR3 loop is CASSRGGDIEEQFF. In DNA, the CDR3 is TGTGCCAGCAGCCGCGGGGGGGATATTGAGGAGCAGTTCTTC.

Only a few counts were recorded for this clonotype. This chain links TRBV24-1 with TRBJ2-1, with a tentative D call TRBD2 (6 bases). Germline lookup yields CDR1 KGHDR and CDR2 SFDVKD. The V end lost 5 bases, the J end lost 9 bases, and 16 bases lay between the germline ends. The CDR3 sequence is 14 residues long. The CDR3 here is CATSAGDDSVEQFF. CDR3 in DNA: TGTGCCACCAGTGCGGGGGATGACTCTGTTGAGCAGTTCTTC.

This clonotype has a handful of counts. This sequence joins TRBV18 and TRBJ1-3; 10 bases are a match to TRBD1. Germline assignment: CDR1 KGHSH and CDR2 LQKENI. This CDR3 is built from 16 residues. Germline trimming cut 3 bases from V and 0 bases from J; bases unmatched to any gene: 2. The CDR3 DNA sequence: TGTGCCAGCTCACCGGGACAGGGGACCTCTGGAAACACCATATATTTT. Translated: CASSPGQGTSGNTIYF.

J is TRBJ2-3 and V is TRBV6-6, with D unclear. The length of the CDR3 is 15 residues. Trimming cost V 3 bases and J 0 bases, with 10 bases left between them. Germline values: CDR1 MNHNY, CDR2 SVGAGI (reference sequence). CDR3 amino acids: CASSYPGGSTDTQYF. The CDR3 region has the DNA TGTGCCAGCAGTTATCCTGGTGGAAGCACAGATACGCAGTATTTT.